The 20 T cell receptor beta chains in this list originate from one sample, sequenced in a study of monozygotic twins with cystic fibrosis. Only in-frame clones appear in the TCRdb table, and some are missing; sequencing was by immunoSEQ multiplex PCR. Of tens of thousands of clones listed, nearly 85% are singletons. The sample taken for sequencing was blood. Receptor source: a girl aged 2 to 10 with cystic fibrosis.

This clone was picked up one time. The chain recombines TRBV18 with TRBJ2-3; D assignment may be TRBD1 or TRBD2 (5 bases each). Trimming took 5 bases from V and 2 from J, leaving 5 bases between them. This CDR3 has 12 amino acids. Germline values: CDR1 KGHSH, CDR2 LQKENI. The CDR3 sequence: CASSGTTDTQYF. The DNA for the CDR3 is TGTGCCAGCTCAGGGACCACAGATACGCAGTATTTT.

This clone turned up a few times. This rearrangement joins TRBV4-2 to TRBJ1-1; D not resolved. Trimming removed 0 bases from V and 4 bases from J, with 15 bases in between. This CDR3 spans 16 amino acids. The germline gives CDR1 LGHNA, CDR2 YNFKEQ. CDR3 sequence: CASSQDWESRLTEAFF. The DNA of the CDR3 is TGTGCCAGCAGCCAAGATTGGGAAAGCCGGCTCACTGAAGCTTTCTTT.

The chain couples TRBV13 to TRBJ2-7; 13 bases agree with TRBD2. CDR3 length equals 14 residues. Germline assignment: CDR1 PRHDT and CDR2 FYEKMQ (reference sequence). The V and J ends lost 4 bases and 9 bases, in that order; junction bases with no gene match: 6. The CDR3 region is CASSSGLAGRAQYF. The CDR3 DNA reads TGTGCCAGCAGCTCGGGACTAGCGGGGAGGGCGCAGTACTTC.

The chain links TRBV5-4 to TRBJ2-3; D is unclear. Germline CDR1 is SGHNT and CDR2 is YYREEE (reference sequence). This CDR3 spans 13 amino acids. The V end lost 0 bases, the J end lost 5 bases, and 7 bases lay between the germline ends. CDR3 loop: CASSLGALDTQYF. CDR3 coding DNA: TGTGCCAGCAGCTTGGGAGCGTTAGATACGCAGTATTTT.

The V and J genes are TRBV30 and TRBJ1-6, with D possibly being TRBD1 (6 bases). CDR1 is GTSNPN and CDR2 is SVGIG in the germline V gene (reference sequence). V shed 2 bases and J shed 14 bases, with 13 bases lying between them. The CDR3 covers 12 residues. Here the CDR3 reads CAWSKGVFSLHF. The CDR3 DNA reads as TGTGCCTGGAGTAAGGGGGTATTTTCCCTCCACTTT.

J is TRBJ1-5 and V is TRBV30; unclear D gene. This CDR3 spans 13 amino acids. Per the germline V gene, CDR1 is GTSNPN and CDR2 is SVGIG (reference sequence). Trimming took 2 bases from V and 3 from J, leaving 8 bases between them. As DNA, the CDR3 is TGTGCCTGGAGTCCAGGCATCAATCAGCCCCAGCATTTT. Amino acid sequence: CAWSPGINQPQHF.

This clone was picked up one time. The chain couples TRBV19 to TRBJ1-3; D is ambiguous. In germline, CDR1 is LNHDA, CDR2 SQIVND (reference sequence). The V end lost 6 bases, the J end lost 4 bases, and 7 bases lay between the germline ends. The CDR3 covers 12 residues. The CDR3 coding sequence is TGTGCCAGTAGCCTCACAGGAAACACCATATATTTT. Amino acid sequence: CASSLTGNTIYF.

The table lists this clone with a count of one. In DNA form, the CDR3 reads TGCGCCAGCAGCCAAGTTTCGAGCGGAGGGGTTGGGTTCCAGTTTTACTACGAGCAGTACTTC. It yields the protein CASSQVSSGGVGFQFYYEQYF. This sequence joins TRBV4-1 and TRBJ2-7; D is possibly TRBD2 (6 bases). Per the germline V gene, CDR1 is MGHRA and CDR2 is YSYEKL. The V end lost 1 base, the J end lost 3 bases, and 31 bases lay between the germline ends. CDR3 length equals 21 residues.

This clone was counted a single time. The chain uses TRBV7-9 and TRBJ2-2; TRBD2 is a possible D gene (6 bases). V lost 8 bases and J 1 base, leaving 8 bases between the germline ends. This CDR3 has 13 amino acids. Germline V gene data show CDR1 as SEHNR and CDR2 as FQNEAQ (reference sequence). For the CDR3, the DNA is TGTGCCAGCCGGGGAGGGAACACCGGGGAGCTGTTTTTT. It codes for CASRGGNTGELFF.

The sample holds a few counts of this clone. The chain uses TRBV30 and TRBJ1-3; 8 nucleotides agree with TRBD1. V gave up 1 base and J gave up 0 bases; unmatched junction bases: 11. CDR1 is GTSNPN, CDR2 SVGIG, per germline (reference sequence). The CDR3 loop spans 18 amino acids. The CDR3 is CAWSDLGTGPSSGNTIYF. As DNA, the CDR3 is TGTGCCTGGAGTGACCTAGGGACAGGCCCGAGCTCTGGAAACACCATATATTTT.

In DNA, the CDR3 is TGTGCCAGCAGTACGACAGTCACTCCCCAAGAGACCCAGTACTTC. Protein product: CASSTTVTPQETQYF. The chain is built from TRBV6-5 and TRBJ2-5; a weak D match, TRBD1 (5 bases). The CDR3 runs to 15 residues. V was shortened by 5 bases and J by 1 base, with 14 bases between the two germline ends. Germline V CDR1 and CDR2: MNHEY, SVGAGI.

The chain is built from TRBV29-1 and TRBJ1-1; 7 positions agree with TRBD1. The V gene end was trimmed by 7 bases and the J gene end by 1 base; junction bases not matched to a gene: 6. The CDR3 runs 13 residues. Germline V gives CDR1 SQVTM, CDR2 ANQGSEA. The CDR3 here is CSAQGGENTEAFF. The CDR3 nucleotides are TGCAGCGCCCAGGGGGGGGAGAACACTGAAGCTTTCTTT.

The rearrangement links TRBV13 to TRBJ1-6; D ambiguous. Germline CDR1 and CDR2: PRHDT and FYEKMQ (reference sequence). The ends were cut back, 3 bases at V and 0 bases at J, with 12 bases in the middle. CDR3 size: 17 residues. CDR3 amino acids: CASSLSSEGSYNSPLHF. The CDR3 coding sequence is TGTGCCAGCAGCTTGTCGTCGGAGGGCTCCTATAATTCACCCCTCCACTTT.

This clone was picked up a small number of times. The gene calls are TRBV18 and TRBJ2-2; 8 bases fit TRBD2. Germline V gene data show CDR1 as KGHSH and CDR2 as LQKENI. The ends lost 1 base at V and 4 bases at J; junction bases unmatched: 5. The CDR3 length is 16 residues. The CDR3, as DNA: TGTGCCAGCTCACCACGGACTAGCCCTGGCACCGGGGAGCTGTTTTTT. Translation: CASSPRTSPGTGELFF. The entire variable domain, with the rest obtained from reference TRBV18 and TRBJ2-2, is as follows: NAGVMQNPRHLVRRRGQEARLRCSPMKGHSHVYWYRQLPEEGLKFMVYLQKENIIDESGMPKERFSAEFPKEGPSILRIQQVVRGDSAAYFCASSPRTSPGTGELFFGEGSRLTVL.

This chain links TRBV5-1 with TRBJ1-2, with D unresolved. CDR3 size: 15 residues. V lost 4 bases, J lost 4 bases, and 17 bases lay in between. CDR1 and CDR2 from the germline V gene are SGHRS and YFSETQ. The CDR3 DNA reads as TGCGCCAGCAGCCCCGGACTTGGGGTAATCTATGGCTACACCTTC. Encoded protein: CASSPGLGVIYGYTF. Full variable domain (missing parts from reference TRBV5-1 and TRBJ1-2): KAGVTQTPRYLIKTRGQQVTLSCSPISGHRSVSWYQQTPGQGLQFLFEYFSETQRNKGNFPGRFSGRQFSNSRSEMNVSTLELGDSALYLCASSPGLGVIYGYTFGSGTRLTVV.

J is TRBJ2-3 and V is TRBV18, with D maybe TRBD2 (6 bases). V dropped 5 bases and J dropped 2 bases, with 8 bases sitting between them. The CDR3 covers 13 residues. The germline V gene has CDR1 KGHSH and CDR2 LQKENI. Here the CDR3 DNA reads TGTGCCAGCTCAGGAGGGGACACAGATACGCAGTATTTT. It yields the protein CASSGGDTDTQYF.

CDR3 bases: TGCAGTGCTAGATCGGGTCCCGAGCAGTACTTC. Translated: CSARSGPEQYF. J is TRBJ2-7 and V is TRBV20-1; D unresolved. Germline values: CDR1 DFQATT, CDR2 SNEGSKA (reference sequence). CDR3 length equals 11 residues. Trimming removed 2 bases at V and 6 bases at J, with 8 bases between.

The rearrangement links TRBV7-9 to TRBJ1-2; D is uncertain. CDR3 size: 12 residues. Trimming removed 5 bases at V and 4 bases at J, with 8 bases between. Germline CDR1 is SEHNR and CDR2 is FQNEAQ (reference sequence). CDR3: CASSARGYGYTF. CDR3 DNA: TGTGCCAGCAGCGCTCGAGGCTATGGCTACACCTTC. The complete variable domain, with remaining parts taken from reference TRBV7-9 and TRBJ1-2, reads DTGVSQNPRHKITKRGQNVTFRCDPISEHNRLYWYRQTLGQGPEFLTYFQNEAQLEKSRLLSDRFSAERPKGSFSTLEIQRTEQGDSAMYLCASSARGYGYTFGSGTRLTVV.

This clone turned up a few times. The rearrangement uses TRBV11-3 and TRBJ2-5, with a possible D match to TRBD1 (6 bases). Germline V CDR1 and CDR2: SGHNT, YENEEA. The CDR3 has 13 residues. V was cut by 5 bases and J by 2 bases, with 9 bases left in between. This CDR3 is CASSPGQQETQYF. The CDR3 nucleotides are TGTGCCAGCAGCCCCGGACAGCAAGAGACCCAGTACTTC.

The V and J genes are TRBV6-5 and TRBJ2-5, with TRBD2 matching 12 bases. With 6 bases clipped from V and 5 bases from J, the junction kept 7 bases outside the gene matches. Germline V CDR1 and CDR2: MNHEY, SVGAGI. This CDR3 region has 15 residues. CDR3: CASRSSGGAAETQYF. CDR3 nucleotide sequence: TGTGCCAGCAGGTCTAGCGGGGGGGCGGCGGAGACCCAGTACTTC.